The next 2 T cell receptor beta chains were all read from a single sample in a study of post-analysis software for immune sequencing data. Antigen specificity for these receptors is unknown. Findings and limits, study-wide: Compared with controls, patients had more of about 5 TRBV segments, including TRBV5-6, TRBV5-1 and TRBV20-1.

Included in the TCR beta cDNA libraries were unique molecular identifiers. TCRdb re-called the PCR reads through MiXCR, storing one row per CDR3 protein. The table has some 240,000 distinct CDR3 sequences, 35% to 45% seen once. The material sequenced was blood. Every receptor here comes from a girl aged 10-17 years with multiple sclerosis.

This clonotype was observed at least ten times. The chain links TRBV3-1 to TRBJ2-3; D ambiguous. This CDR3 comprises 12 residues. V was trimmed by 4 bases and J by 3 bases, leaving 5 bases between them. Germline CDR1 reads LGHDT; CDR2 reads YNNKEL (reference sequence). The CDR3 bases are TGTGCCAGCAGCCGTTTTACAGATACGCAGTATTTT. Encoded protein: CASSRFTDTQYF.

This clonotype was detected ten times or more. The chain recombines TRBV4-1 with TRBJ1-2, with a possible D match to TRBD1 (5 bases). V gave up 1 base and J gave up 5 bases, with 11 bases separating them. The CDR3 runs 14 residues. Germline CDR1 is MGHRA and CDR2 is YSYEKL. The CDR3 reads CASSQASGIYGYTF. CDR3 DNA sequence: TGCGCCAGCAGCCAAGCTTCAGGGATTTATGGCTACACCTTC.